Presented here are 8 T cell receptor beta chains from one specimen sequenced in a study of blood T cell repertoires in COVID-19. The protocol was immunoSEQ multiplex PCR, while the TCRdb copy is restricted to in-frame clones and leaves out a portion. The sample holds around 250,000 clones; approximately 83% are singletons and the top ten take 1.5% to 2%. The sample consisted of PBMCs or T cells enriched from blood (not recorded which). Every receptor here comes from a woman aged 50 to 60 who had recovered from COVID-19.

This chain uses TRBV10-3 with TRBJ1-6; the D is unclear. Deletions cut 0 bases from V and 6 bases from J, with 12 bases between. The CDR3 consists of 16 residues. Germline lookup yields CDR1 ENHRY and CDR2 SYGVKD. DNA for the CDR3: TGTGCCATCAGTGAGTCTACGACTAGACGTAATTCACCCCTCCACTTT. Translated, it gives CAISESTTRRNSPLHF.

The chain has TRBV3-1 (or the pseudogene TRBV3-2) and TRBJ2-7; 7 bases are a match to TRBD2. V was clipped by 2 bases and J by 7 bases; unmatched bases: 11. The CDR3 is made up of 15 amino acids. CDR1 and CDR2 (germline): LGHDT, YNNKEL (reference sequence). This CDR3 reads CASSQNRRSGGEQYF. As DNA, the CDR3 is TGTGCCAGCAGCCAAAACAGGAGGTCCGGGGGGGAGCAGTACTTC.

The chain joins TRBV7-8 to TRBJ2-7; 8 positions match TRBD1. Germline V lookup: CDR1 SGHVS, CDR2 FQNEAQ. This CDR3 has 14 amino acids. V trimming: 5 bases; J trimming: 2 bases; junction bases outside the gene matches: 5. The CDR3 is CASSLDRATYEQYF. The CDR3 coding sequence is TGTGCCAGCAGCCTGGACAGGGCAACCTACGAGCAGTACTTC.

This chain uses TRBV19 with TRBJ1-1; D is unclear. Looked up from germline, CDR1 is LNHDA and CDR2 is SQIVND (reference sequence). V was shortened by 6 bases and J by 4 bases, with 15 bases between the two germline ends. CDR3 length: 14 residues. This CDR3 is CASRLLVRGTEAFF. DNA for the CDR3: TGTGCCAGTAGGCTCTTGGTCCGGGGCACTGAAGCTTTCTTT.

CDR3 nucleotides: TGTGCCAGCAGGAAACAGGGGGCTATCGGTGGCACTGAAGCTTTCTTT. It specifies CASRKQGAIGGTEAFF. V and J are TRBV27 and TRBJ1-1, with 9 bases aligning to TRBD1. The CDR3 is 16 residues long. CDR1 and CDR2 from the germline V gene are MNHEY and SMNVEV (reference sequence). V trimming: 6 bases; J trimming: 4 bases; junction bases outside the gene matches: 12.

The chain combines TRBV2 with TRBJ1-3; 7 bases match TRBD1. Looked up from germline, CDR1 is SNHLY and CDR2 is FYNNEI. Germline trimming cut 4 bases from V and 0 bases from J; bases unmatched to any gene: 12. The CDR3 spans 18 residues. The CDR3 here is CASSAQGDRASSGNTIYF. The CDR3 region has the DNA TGTGCCAGCAGTGCTCAGGGGGATCGCGCCAGCTCTGGAAACACCATATATTTT. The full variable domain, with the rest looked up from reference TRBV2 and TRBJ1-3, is EPEVTQTPSHQVTQMGQEVILRCVPISNHLYFYWYRQILGQKVEFLVSFYNNEISEKSEIFDDQFSVERPDGSNFTLKIRSTKLEDSAMYFCASSAQGDRASSGNTIYFGEGSWLTVV.

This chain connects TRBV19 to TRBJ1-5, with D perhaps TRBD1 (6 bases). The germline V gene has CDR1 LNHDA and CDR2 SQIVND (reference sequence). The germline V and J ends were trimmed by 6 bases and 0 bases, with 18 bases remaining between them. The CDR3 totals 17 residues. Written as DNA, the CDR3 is TGTGCCAGTAGGACTACCGGGACATCTCATAGCAATCAGCCCCAGCATTTT. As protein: CASRTTGTSHSNQPQHF. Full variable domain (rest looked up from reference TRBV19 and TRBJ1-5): DGGITQSPKYLFRKEGQNVTLSCEQNLNHDAMYWYRQDPGQGLRLIYYSQIVNDFQKGDIAEGYSVSREKKESFPLTVTSAQKNPTAFYLCASRTTGTSHSNQPQHFGDGTRLSIL.

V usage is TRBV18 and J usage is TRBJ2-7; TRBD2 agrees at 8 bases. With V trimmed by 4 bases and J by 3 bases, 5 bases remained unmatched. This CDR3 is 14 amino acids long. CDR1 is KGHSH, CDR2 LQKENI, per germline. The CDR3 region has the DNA TGTGCCAGCTCACTGACGACTAGCGTCTACGAGCAGTACTTC. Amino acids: CASSLTTSVYEQYF.